The T cell receptor beta chain under discussion was sequenced for a study of T cell responses to AZD1222 COVID-19 vaccine. Germline trimming cut 2 bases from V and 0 bases from J; bases unmatched to any gene: 3. From germline, CDR1 is LGHDT and CDR2 YNNKEL (reference sequence). CDR3 length equals 15 residues. Generated by immunoSEQ multiplex PCR, the TCRdb table keeps only in-frame clones and is missing some. The sample yields about 170,000 clones, 87% seen once. This sample comprised peripheral blood, obtained 28 days after the second AZD1222 dose. This chain links TRBV3-1 (or the pseudogene TRBV3-2) with TRBJ2-7; 8 bases agree with TRBD1. The TCR sequence derives from an adult who received the AZD1222 COVID-19 vaccine. CDR3 sequence: CASSQPRGLSYEQYF. The CDR3 DNA sequence: TGTGCCAGCAGCCAACCCAGGGGGCTCTCCTACGAGCAGTACTTC.